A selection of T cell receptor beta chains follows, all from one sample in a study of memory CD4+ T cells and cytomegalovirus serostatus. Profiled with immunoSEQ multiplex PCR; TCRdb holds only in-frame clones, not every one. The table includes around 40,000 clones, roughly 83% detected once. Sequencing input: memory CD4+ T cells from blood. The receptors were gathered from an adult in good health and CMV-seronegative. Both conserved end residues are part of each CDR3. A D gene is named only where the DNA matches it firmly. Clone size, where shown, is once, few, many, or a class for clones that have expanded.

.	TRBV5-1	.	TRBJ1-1	CASSLELNTEAFF	TGCGCCAGCAGCTTGGAGTTGAACACTGAAGCTTTCTTT
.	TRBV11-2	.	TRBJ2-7	CASSLDSLNYEQYF	TGTGCCAGCAGCTTAGATAGTCTAAACTACGAGCAGTACTTC
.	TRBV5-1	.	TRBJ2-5	CASSLVIQETQYF	TGCGCCAGCAGCTTGGTCATCCAAGAGACCCAGTACTTC
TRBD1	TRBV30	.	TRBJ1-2	CAWQTRDRRNYGYTF	TGTGCCTGGCAGACCCGGGACAGGAGAAACTATGGCTACACCTTC
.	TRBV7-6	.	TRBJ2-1	CASSLAGGGSSYNEQFF	TGTGCCAGCAGCTTAGCGGGTGGAGGGAGCTCCTACAATGAGCAGTTCTTC
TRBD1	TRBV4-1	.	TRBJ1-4	CASSQRGQGDEKLFF	TGCGCCAGCAGCCAAAGGGGACAGGGGGATGAAAAACTGTTTTTT
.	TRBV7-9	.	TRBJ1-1	CASSFENWAGNTEAFF	TGTGCCAGCAGCTTCGAGAACTGGGCAGGGAACACTGAAGCTTTCTTT
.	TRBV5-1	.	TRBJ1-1	CASSFPDLNTEAFF	TGCGCCAGCAGCTTTCCAGACTTGAACACTGAAGCTTTCTTT
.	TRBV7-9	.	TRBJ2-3	CASVLGGPSTDTQYF	TGTGCCAGCGTATTGGGGGGACCTAGCACAGATACGCAGTATTTT
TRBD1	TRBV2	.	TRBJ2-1	CASRTGATYNEQFF	TGTGCCAGCAGGACAGGGGCCACCTACAATGAGCAGTTCTTC
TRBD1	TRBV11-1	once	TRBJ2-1	CASKDRGVNEQFF	TGTGCCAGCAAGGACAGGGGGGTCAATGAGCAGTTCTTC
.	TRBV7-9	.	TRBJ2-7	CASSFSGMSEQYF	TGTGCCAGCAGCTTCTCGGGTATGAGCGAGCAGTACTTC
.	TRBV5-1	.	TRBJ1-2	CASSLAREYGYTF	TGCGCCAGCAGCTTGGCGCGGGAGTATGGCTACACCTTC
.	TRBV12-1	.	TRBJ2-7	CASSFRGPALGYEQYF	TGTGCCAGCAGCTTTAGGGGGCCCGCCTTGGGTTACGAGCAGTACTTC
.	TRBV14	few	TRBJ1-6	CASSQDRPPLHF	TGTGCCAGCAGCCAAGATAGGCCACCCCTCCACTTT
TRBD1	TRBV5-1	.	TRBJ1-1	CASSQGTGHEAFF	TGCGCCAGCAGCCAAGGGACAGGGCATGAAGCTTTCTTT
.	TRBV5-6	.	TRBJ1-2	CASSLAMAGARGYTF	TGTGCCAGCAGCTTGGCTATGGCAGGCGCTAGGGGCTACACCTTC
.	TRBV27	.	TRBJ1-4	CASRVSRATNEKLFF	TGTGCCAGCCGAGTTTCCCGTGCAACTAATGAAAAACTGTTTTTT
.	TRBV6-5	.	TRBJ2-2	CASGYRGANTGELFF	TGTGCCAGCGGTTACCGGGGAGCGAACACCGGGGAGCTGTTTTTT
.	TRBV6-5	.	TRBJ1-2	CASSPVRASYGYTF	TGTGCCAGCTCCCCCGTTAGGGCGAGCTATGGCTACACCTTC
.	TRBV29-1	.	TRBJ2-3	CSVDLALEDTQYF	TGCAGCGTTGACCTCGCCCTGGAAGATACGCAGTATTTT
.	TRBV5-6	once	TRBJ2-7	CASSLDQGSDEQYF	TGTGCCAGCAGCTTGGATCAGGGCTCCGACGAGCAGTACTTC
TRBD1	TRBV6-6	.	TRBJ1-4	CASSQDRGLKKLFF	TGTGCCAGCAGTCAAGACAGGGGGCTTAAAAAACTGTTTTTT
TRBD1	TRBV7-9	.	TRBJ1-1	CASSWDRGSGTEAFF	TGTGCCAGCAGCTGGGACAGGGGTTCGGGCACTGAAGCTTTCTTT
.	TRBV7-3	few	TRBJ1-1	CASSPTPGFGEAFF	TGTGCCAGCAGCCCTACGCCAGGTTTCGGAGAAGCTTTCTTT
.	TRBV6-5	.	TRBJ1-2	CASSYFEGGYTF	TGTGCCAGCAGTTACTTCGAGGGTGGCTACACCTTC
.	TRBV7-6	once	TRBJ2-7	CASSLRAGGGSEQYF	TGTGCCAGCAGCTTAAGGGCAGGGGGAGGTTCCGAGCAGTACTTC
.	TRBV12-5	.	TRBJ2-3	CASGLRKGDTQYF	TGTGCTAGTGGTTTGAGAAAGGGGGATACGCAGTATTTT
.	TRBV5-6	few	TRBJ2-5	CASSLLGLQETQYF	TGTGCCAGCAGCTTACTTGGACTACAAGAGACCCAGTACTTC
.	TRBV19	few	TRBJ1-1	CASSVYTEAFF	TGTGCCAGTTCGGTTTACACTGAAGCTTTCTTT
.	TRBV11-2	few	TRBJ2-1	CASSLDRGEQFF	TGTGCCAGCAGCTTAGATCGTGGTGAGCAGTTCTTC
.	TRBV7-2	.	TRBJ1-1	CASSLGNRRAGSEAFF	TGTGCCAGCAGCTTAGGTAATCGAAGGGCTGGAAGTGAAGCTTTCTTT
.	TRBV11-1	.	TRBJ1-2	CASSPQGDYGYTF	TGTGCCAGCAGCCCTCAGGGCGACTATGGCTACACCTTC
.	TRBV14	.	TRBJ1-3	CASSRLGIRNTIYF	TGTGCCAGCAGCCGTTTAGGGATAAGAAACACCATATATTTT
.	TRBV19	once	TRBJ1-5	CASRPLRRGREGFQPQHF	TGTGCCAGTAGACCCCTTCGGAGAGGCAGGGAAGGATTTCAGCCCCAGCATTTT
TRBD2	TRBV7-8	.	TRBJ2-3	CASSLASGGRSTDTQYF	TGTGCCAGCAGCTTAGCGAGCGGGGGACGGAGCACAGATACGCAGTATTTT
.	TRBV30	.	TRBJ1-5	CAWSTTSSNQPQHF	TGTGCCTGGAGTACAACCAGCAGCAATCAGCCCCAGCATTTT
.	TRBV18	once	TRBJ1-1	CASSLSPGSYMDTEAFF	TGTGCCAGCTCACTATCTCCCGGGAGTTATATGGACACTGAAGCTTTCTTT
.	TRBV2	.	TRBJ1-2	CASSLTGGYGYTF	TGTGCCAGCAGCCTGACAGGCGGGTATGGCTACACCTTC
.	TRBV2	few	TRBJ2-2	CASSEGRTNTGELFF	TGTGCCAGCAGTGAGGGCAGGACGAACACCGGGGAGCTGTTTTTT
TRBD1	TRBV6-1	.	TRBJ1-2	CASSERRDSYGYTF	TGTGCCAGCAGTGAGCGACGGGACAGCTATGGCTACACCTTC
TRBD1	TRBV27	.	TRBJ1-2	CASSFSVLGQGNYGYTF	TGTGCCAGCAGTTTTTCGGTGCTGGGACAGGGTAACTATGGCTACACCTTC
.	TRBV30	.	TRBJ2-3	CAWSVRQSDTQYF	TGTGCCTGGAGTGTACGACAGTCAGATACGCAGTATTTT
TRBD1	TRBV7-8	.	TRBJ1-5	CASSPTRTGINQPQHF	TGTGCCAGCAGCCCAACTCGGACAGGGATCAATCAGCCCCAGCATTTT
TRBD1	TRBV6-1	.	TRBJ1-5	CASSGGQVTQPQHF	TGTGCCAGCAGTGGAGGACAGGTTACCCAGCCCCAGCATTTT
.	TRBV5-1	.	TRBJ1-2	CASSLEGAVYGYTF	TGCGCCAGCAGCTTGGAAGGGGCCGTCTATGGCTACACCTTC
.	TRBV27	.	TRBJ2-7	CASSSPGQTTYEQYF	TGTGCCAGCAGTTCGCCGGGTCAAACCACCTACGAGCAGTACTTC
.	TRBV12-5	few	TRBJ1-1	CASGPDWGGAAFF	TGTGCTAGTGGTCCGGATTGGGGGGGTGCTGCTTTCTTT
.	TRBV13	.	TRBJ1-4	CASSLKATNEKLFF	TGTGCCAGCAGCTTAAAGGCAACTAATGAAAAACTGTTTTTT
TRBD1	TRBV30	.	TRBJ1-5	CAWRRTGYNQPQHF	TGTGCCTGGAGACGGACAGGTTACAATCAGCCCCAGCATTTT
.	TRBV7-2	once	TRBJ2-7	CASSLLYEQYF	TGTGCCAGCAGCTTACTCTACGAGCAGTACTTC
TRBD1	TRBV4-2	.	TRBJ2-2	CASSQDRAGELFF	TGTGCCAGCAGCCAGGACAGGGCCGGGGAGCTGTTTTTT
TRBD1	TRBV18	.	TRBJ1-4	CASSPLDRNEKLFF	TGTGCCAGCTCACCGCTGGACAGGAATGAAAAACTGTTTTTT
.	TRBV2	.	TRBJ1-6	CASREGARNSPLHF	TGTGCCAGCCGCGAAGGGGCGCGTAATTCACCCCTCCACTTT
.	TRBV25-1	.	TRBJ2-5	CASSVTATGETQYF	TGTGCCAGCAGTGTGACAGCGACGGGGGAGACCCAGTACTTC
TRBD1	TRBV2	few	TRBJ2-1	CASSPTGGSYNEQFF	TGTGCCAGCAGTCCCACAGGGGGCTCCTACAATGAGCAGTTCTTC
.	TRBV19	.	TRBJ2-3	CASSRRTDTQYF	TGTGCCAGTAGTAGGCGCACAGATACGCAGTATTTT
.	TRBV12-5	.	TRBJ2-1	CASGYVSEFF	TGTGCTAGTGGATATGTGTCGGAGTTCTTC
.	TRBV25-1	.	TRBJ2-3	CASSAGGVNTQYF	TGTGCCAGCAGTGCTGGCGGGGTAAATACGCAGTATTTT
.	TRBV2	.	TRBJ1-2	CASSYDVGGYTF	TGTGCCAGCAGTTACGACGTAGGCGGCTACACCTTC